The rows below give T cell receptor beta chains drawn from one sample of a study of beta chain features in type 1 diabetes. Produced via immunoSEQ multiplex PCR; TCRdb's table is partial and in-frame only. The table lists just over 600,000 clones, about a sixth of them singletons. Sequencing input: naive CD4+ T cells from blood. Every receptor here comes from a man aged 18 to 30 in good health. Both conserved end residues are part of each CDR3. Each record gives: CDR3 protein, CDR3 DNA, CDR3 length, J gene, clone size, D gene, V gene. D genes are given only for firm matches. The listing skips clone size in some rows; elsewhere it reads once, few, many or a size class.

CDR3 protein: CSVEDNYIRYNEQFF
CDR3 DNA: TGCAGCGTTGAAGATAACTACATCCGCTACAATGAGCAGTTCTTC
CDR3 length: 15
J gene: TRBJ2-1
clone size: .
D gene: .
V gene: TRBV29-1

CDR3 protein: CASSVAITGGKDGELFF
CDR3 DNA: TGTGCCAGCAGCGTAGCTATTACCGGAGGGAAGGACGGGGAGCTGTTTTTT
CDR3 length: 17
J gene: TRBJ2-2
clone size: few
D gene: .
V gene: TRBV9

CDR3 protein: CASSSDRNEKLFF
CDR3 DNA: TGTGCCAGCTCCTCAGACAGGAATGAAAAACTGTTTTTT
CDR3 length: 13
J gene: TRBJ1-4
clone size: few
D gene: .
V gene: TRBV18

CDR3 protein: CASSLRETQYF
CDR3 DNA: TGTGCCAGCTCATTACGGGAGACCCAGTACTTC
CDR3 length: 11
J gene: TRBJ2-5
clone size: .
D gene: .
V gene: TRBV18

CDR3 protein: CASSATGDRLGKNIQYF
CDR3 DNA: TGTGCCAGCAGCGCAACAGGGGATCGGTTAGGCAAAAACATTCAGTACTTC
CDR3 length: 17
J gene: TRBJ2-4
clone size: few
D gene: TRBD1
V gene: TRBV7-3

CDR3 protein: CASSLAGNTEAFF
CDR3 DNA: TGTGCCAGCAGCTTGGCCGGGAACACTGAAGCTTTCTTT
CDR3 length: 13
J gene: TRBJ1-1
clone size: few
D gene: .
V gene: TRBV5-4

CDR3 protein: CSVADRALNEQFF
CDR3 DNA: TGCAGCGTCGCGGACCGAGCCCTAAATGAGCAGTTCTTC
CDR3 length: 13
J gene: TRBJ2-1
clone size: few
D gene: .
V gene: TRBV29-1

CDR3 protein: CASSLKRPGQGHNQPQHF
CDR3 DNA: TGTGCCAGCAGCTTAAAACGCCCGGGACAGGGTCACAATCAGCCCCAGCATTTT
CDR3 length: 18
J gene: TRBJ1-5
clone size: .
D gene: TRBD1
V gene: TRBV7-3

CDR3 protein: CASSLRGTYNEQFF
CDR3 DNA: TGTGCCAGCAGTTTACGGGGGACCTACAATGAGCAGTTCTTC
CDR3 length: 14
J gene: TRBJ2-1
clone size: .
D gene: .
V gene: TRBV27

CDR3 protein: CSVATVNTEAFF
CDR3 DNA: TGCAGCGTCGCGACAGTTAACACTGAAGCTTTCTTT
CDR3 length: 12
J gene: TRBJ1-1
clone size: few
D gene: .
V gene: TRBV29-1

CDR3 protein: CASSVAPGSVGAEAFF
CDR3 DNA: TGTGCCAGCAGCGTAGCCCCTGGCTCGGTAGGCGCTGAAGCTTTCTTT
CDR3 length: 16
J gene: TRBJ1-1
clone size: .
D gene: .
V gene: TRBV9

CDR3 protein: CASSQDRVGNQPQHF
CDR3 DNA: TGCGCCAGCAGCCAAGATCGAGTGGGCAATCAGCCCCAGCATTTT
CDR3 length: 15
J gene: TRBJ1-5
clone size: .
D gene: .
V gene: TRBV4-3

CDR3 protein: CASTPGGGFNGYTF
CDR3 DNA: TGTGCCAGCACCCCGGGAGGGGGCTTCAATGGCTACACCTTC
CDR3 length: 14
J gene: TRBJ1-2
clone size: few
D gene: TRBD1
V gene: TRBV27

CDR3 protein: CASSEAGSNQPQHF
CDR3 DNA: TGTGCCAGCAGTGAGGCAGGGAGCAATCAGCCCCAGCATTTT
CDR3 length: 14
J gene: TRBJ1-5
clone size: .
D gene: .
V gene: TRBV2

CDR3 protein: CASSHLGGLAYEQYF
CDR3 DNA: TGTGCCAGCAGCCACTTGGGCGGGTTAGCTTACGAGCAGTACTTC
CDR3 length: 15
J gene: TRBJ2-7
clone size: few
D gene: .
V gene: TRBV6-5

CDR3 protein: CASSEVRTGGFGETQYF
CDR3 DNA: TGTGCCAGCAGTGAAGTCAGGACGGGAGGGTTTGGGGAGACCCAGTACTTC
CDR3 length: 17
J gene: TRBJ2-5
clone size: .
D gene: TRBD2
V gene: TRBV25-1

CDR3 protein: CASSRGLAGAKNTGELFF
CDR3 DNA: TGCGCCAGCAGCCGCGGACTAGCGGGAGCCAAGAACACCGGGGAGCTGTTTTTT
CDR3 length: 18
J gene: TRBJ2-2
clone size: .
D gene: TRBD2
V gene: TRBV4-1

CDR3 protein: CASSRETSYNEQFF
CDR3 DNA: TGTGCCAGCAGCCGGGAGACCTCCTACAATGAGCAGTTCTTC
CDR3 length: 14
J gene: TRBJ2-1
clone size: .
D gene: .
V gene: TRBV7-9

CDR3 protein: CASSMRDEQYF
CDR3 DNA: TGTGCCAGCAGCATGAGGGACGAGCAGTACTTC
CDR3 length: 11
J gene: TRBJ2-7
clone size: few
D gene: .
V gene: TRBV5-5

CDR3 protein: CALRRGSSYEQYF
CDR3 DNA: TGTGCCCTTAGACGGGGTAGCTCCTACGAGCAGTACTTC
CDR3 length: 13
J gene: TRBJ2-7
clone size: few
D gene: .
V gene: TRBV7-2

CDR3 protein: CAISGGQGKNNEQFF
CDR3 DNA: TGTGCCATCAGTGGGGGACAAGGGAAAAACAATGAGCAGTTCTTC
CDR3 length: 15
J gene: TRBJ2-1
clone size: .
D gene: .
V gene: TRBV10-3

CDR3 protein: CSVSGGESSNQPQHF
CDR3 DNA: TGCAGCGTCTCAGGGGGCGAATCAAGCAATCAGCCCCAGCATTTT
CDR3 length: 15
J gene: TRBJ1-5
clone size: .
D gene: TRBD1
V gene: TRBV29-1

CDR3 protein: CASSLEGSGNTIYF
CDR3 DNA: TGTGCCAGCAGCTTAGAGGGTTCTGGAAACACCATATATTTT
CDR3 length: 14
J gene: TRBJ1-3
clone size: few
D gene: .
V gene: TRBV7-3

CDR3 protein: CAISTIRDNYGYTF
CDR3 DNA: TGTGCCATCAGTACTATACGGGATAACTATGGCTACACCTTC
CDR3 length: 14
J gene: TRBJ1-2
clone size: few
D gene: .
V gene: TRBV10-3

CDR3 protein: CASSLGQFNEKLFF
CDR3 DNA: TGCGCCAGCAGCTTGGGACAGTTCAATGAAAAACTGTTTTTT
CDR3 length: 14
J gene: TRBJ1-4
clone size: .
D gene: .
V gene: TRBV5-1

CDR3 protein: CASSVAKRDGTGELFF
CDR3 DNA: TGTGCCAGCAGCGTAGCGAAGCGGGATGGAACCGGGGAGCTGTTTTTT
CDR3 length: 16
J gene: TRBJ2-2
clone size: .
D gene: TRBD2
V gene: TRBV9

CDR3 protein: CASSLEPTVAHEQFF
CDR3 DNA: TGTGCCAGCAGCTTAGAACCGACCGTAGCACATGAGCAGTTCTTC
CDR3 length: 15
J gene: TRBJ2-1
clone size: few
D gene: .
V gene: TRBV11-3

CDR3 protein: CASSVRALGGGELFF
CDR3 DNA: TGTGCCAGCAGCGTCCGCGCCCTGGGAGGCGGGGAGCTGTTTTTT
CDR3 length: 15
J gene: TRBJ2-2
clone size: few
D gene: .
V gene: TRBV9

CDR3 protein: CSVEDRVGETQYF
CDR3 DNA: TGCAGCGTTGAAGATCGTGTGGGGGAGACCCAGTACTTC
CDR3 length: 13
J gene: TRBJ2-5
clone size: few
D gene: .
V gene: TRBV29-1

CDR3 protein: CASSRGQGAGETQYF
CDR3 DNA: TGTGCCAGCAGCCGGGGACAGGGGGCAGGGGAGACCCAGTACTTC
CDR3 length: 15
J gene: TRBJ2-5
clone size: .
D gene: TRBD1
V gene: TRBV5-4

CDR3 protein: CASSSARRVGDEQFF
CDR3 DNA: TGTGCCAGCAGCTCAGCGAGGAGGGTAGGCGATGAGCAGTTCTTC
CDR3 length: 15
J gene: TRBJ2-1
clone size: few
D gene: .
V gene: TRBV7-9

CDR3 protein: CASSYSLGEKLFF
CDR3 DNA: TGTGCCAGCAGTTACAGTTTGGGCGAAAAACTGTTTTTT
CDR3 length: 13
J gene: TRBJ1-4
clone size: few
D gene: .
V gene: TRBV6-5

CDR3 protein: CASSFKGTSGSHTDTQYF
CDR3 DNA: TGCGCCAGCAGCTTTAAAGGGACTAGCGGGAGCCATACAGATACGCAGTATTTT
CDR3 length: 18
J gene: TRBJ2-3
clone size: .
D gene: TRBD2
V gene: TRBV5-1

CDR3 protein: CAISEPNRDTNYGYTF
CDR3 DNA: TGTGCCATCAGTGAGCCAAACCGGGATACTAACTATGGCTACACCTTC
CDR3 length: 16
J gene: TRBJ1-2
clone size: .
D gene: .
V gene: TRBV10-3

CDR3 protein: CASSPRGTNYGYTF
CDR3 DNA: TGTGCCAGCAGCCCGAGGGGGACTAACTATGGCTACACCTTC
CDR3 length: 14
J gene: TRBJ1-2
clone size: .
D gene: .
V gene: TRBV14

CDR3 protein: CASTSTGGGRGYTF
CDR3 DNA: TGTGCCAGCACCTCGACAGGGGGCGGGAGAGGCTACACCTTC
CDR3 length: 14
J gene: TRBJ1-2
clone size: .
D gene: TRBD1
V gene: TRBV5-6

CDR3 protein: CASSLSALTSGGYNEQFF
CDR3 DNA: TGTGCCAGCAGTTTATCCGCTCTGACTAGCGGGGGGTACAATGAGCAGTTCTTC
CDR3 length: 18
J gene: TRBJ2-1
clone size: few
D gene: TRBD2
V gene: TRBV28

CDR3 protein: CASGLILKGAEGYTF
CDR3 DNA: TGTGCTAGTGGTTTAATTTTAAAGGGGGCGGAAGGCTACACCTTC
CDR3 length: 15
J gene: TRBJ1-2
clone size: few
D gene: TRBD1
V gene: TRBV12-5

CDR3 protein: CASSLNTGELFF
CDR3 DNA: TGTGCCAGCAGCTTAAACACCGGGGAGCTGTTTTTT
CDR3 length: 12
J gene: TRBJ2-2
clone size: few
D gene: .
V gene: TRBV7-7

CDR3 protein: CASSLLGQGATGELFF
CDR3 DNA: TGTGCCAGCAGCTTACTAGGACAGGGGGCCACCGGGGAGCTGTTTTTT
CDR3 length: 16
J gene: TRBJ2-2
clone size: .
D gene: TRBD1
V gene: TRBV7-9

CDR3 protein: CASSWRVGLDSPLHF
CDR3 DNA: TGTGCCAGCAGCTGGCGGGTTGGTCTGGATTCACCCCTCCACTTT
CDR3 length: 15
J gene: TRBJ1-6
clone size: few
D gene: .
V gene: TRBV11-1

CDR3 protein: CASSLERAGYSWTQYF
CDR3 DNA: TGTGCCAGCAGCTTGGAGAGGGCGGGGTATAGTTGGACCCAGTACTTC
CDR3 length: 16
J gene: TRBJ2-5
clone size: .
D gene: .
V gene: TRBV11-2

CDR3 protein: CASSPDGKAFF
CDR3 DNA: TGTGCCAGCAGTCCGGACGGAAAAGCTTTCTTT
CDR3 length: 11
J gene: TRBJ1-1
clone size: .
D gene: .
V gene: TRBV28

CDR3 protein: CASSPRQGSDQPQHF
CDR3 DNA: TGTGCCAGCTCACCAAGGCAGGGCTCAGATCAGCCCCAGCATTTT
CDR3 length: 15
J gene: TRBJ1-5
clone size: few
D gene: .
V gene: TRBV18

CDR3 protein: CASSFKGHNLGFNEQFF
CDR3 DNA: TGCGCCAGCAGCTTTAAGGGACACAACTTAGGGTTCAATGAGCAGTTCTTC
CDR3 length: 17
J gene: TRBJ2-1
clone size: .
D gene: .
V gene: TRBV5-1

CDR3 protein: CASIEGNTGELFF
CDR3 DNA: TGTGCCAGTATAGAGGGGAACACCGGGGAGCTGTTTTTT
CDR3 length: 13
J gene: TRBJ2-2
clone size: .
D gene: .
V gene: TRBV19

CDR3 protein: CASSDRTAGNTIYF
CDR3 DNA: TGTGCCAGCAGCGACCGGACAGCTGGAAACACCATATATTTT
CDR3 length: 14
J gene: TRBJ1-3
clone size: .
D gene: .
V gene: TRBV9

CDR3 protein: CASAGGSTDTQYF
CDR3 DNA: TGTGCCAGCGCCGGGGGGAGCACAGATACGCAGTATTTT
CDR3 length: 13
J gene: TRBJ2-3
clone size: few
D gene: TRBD2
V gene: TRBV7-3

CDR3 protein: CASSLGGFYGYTF
CDR3 DNA: TGCGCCAGCAGCTTGGGAGGGTTCTATGGCTACACCTTC
CDR3 length: 13
J gene: TRBJ1-2
clone size: few
D gene: .
V gene: TRBV5-1

CDR3 protein: CAWSEPPLTRKETQYF
CDR3 DNA: TGTGCCTGGAGTGAACCTCCTCTGACTAGAAAAGAGACCCAGTACTTC
CDR3 length: 16
J gene: TRBJ2-5
clone size: few
D gene: .
V gene: TRBV30

CDR3 protein: CASSLTGRWETQYF
CDR3 DNA: TGTGCCAGCAGTTTAACGGGGCGGTGGGAGACCCAGTACTTC
CDR3 length: 14
J gene: TRBJ2-5
clone size: few
D gene: .
V gene: TRBV28

CDR3 protein: CASSGGGQTSYEQYF
CDR3 DNA: TGTGCCAGCAGCGGTGGGGGCCAGACCTCCTACGAGCAGTACTTC
CDR3 length: 15
J gene: TRBJ2-7
clone size: few
D gene: .
V gene: TRBV9

CDR3 protein: CASSSSTGMYNEQFF
CDR3 DNA: TGTGCCAGCAGCTCCTCGACAGGGATGTACAATGAGCAGTTCTTC
CDR3 length: 15
J gene: TRBJ2-1
clone size: .
D gene: TRBD1
V gene: TRBV5-4

CDR3 protein: CASSVTGTSSYEQYF
CDR3 DNA: TGTGCCAGCAGCGTTACAGGGACGAGCTCCTACGAGCAGTACTTC
CDR3 length: 15
J gene: TRBJ2-7
clone size: few
D gene: .
V gene: TRBV28

CDR3 protein: CASTSPNRNYGYTF
CDR3 DNA: TGTGCCAGCACCTCCCCGAACCGTAACTATGGCTACACCTTC
CDR3 length: 14
J gene: TRBJ1-2
clone size: .
D gene: .
V gene: TRBV6-5

CDR3 protein: CASSLEYGALDYGYTF
CDR3 DNA: TGTGCCAGCAGCTTAGAGTATGGGGCTCTGGACTATGGCTACACCTTC
CDR3 length: 16
J gene: TRBJ1-2
clone size: .
D gene: .
V gene: TRBV11-3

CDR3 protein: CASSFNLAAGETQYF
CDR3 DNA: TGTGCTAGCAGCTTTAACTTAGCGGCCGGGGAGACCCAGTACTTC
CDR3 length: 15
J gene: TRBJ2-5
clone size: few
D gene: .
V gene: TRBV7-7

CDR3 protein: CASSPDRGRNQPQHF
CDR3 DNA: TGTGCCAGCTCACCGGACAGGGGGCGGAATCAGCCCCAGCATTTT
CDR3 length: 15
J gene: TRBJ1-5
clone size: few
D gene: TRBD1
V gene: TRBV18

CDR3 protein: CASSLGGSSNQPQHF
CDR3 DNA: TGCGCCAGCAGCCTCGGGGGGTCTAGCAATCAGCCCCAGCATTTT
CDR3 length: 15
J gene: TRBJ1-5
clone size: once
D gene: .
V gene: TRBV5-1